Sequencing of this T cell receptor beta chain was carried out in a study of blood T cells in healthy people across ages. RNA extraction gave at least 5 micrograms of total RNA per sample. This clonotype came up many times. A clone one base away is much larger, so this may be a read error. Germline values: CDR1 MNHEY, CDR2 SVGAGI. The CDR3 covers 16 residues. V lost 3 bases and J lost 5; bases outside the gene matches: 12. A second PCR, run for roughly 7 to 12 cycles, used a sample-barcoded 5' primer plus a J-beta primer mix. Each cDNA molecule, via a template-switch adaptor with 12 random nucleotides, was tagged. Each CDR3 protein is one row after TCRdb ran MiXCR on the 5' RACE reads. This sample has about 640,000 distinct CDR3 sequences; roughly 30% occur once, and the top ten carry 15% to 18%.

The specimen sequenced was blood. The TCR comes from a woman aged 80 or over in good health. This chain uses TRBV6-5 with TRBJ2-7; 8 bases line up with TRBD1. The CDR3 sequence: CASSYSATGEWNEQYF. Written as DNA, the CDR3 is TGTGCCAGCAGTTATTCGGCGACAGGGGAATGGAACGAGCAGTACTTC.